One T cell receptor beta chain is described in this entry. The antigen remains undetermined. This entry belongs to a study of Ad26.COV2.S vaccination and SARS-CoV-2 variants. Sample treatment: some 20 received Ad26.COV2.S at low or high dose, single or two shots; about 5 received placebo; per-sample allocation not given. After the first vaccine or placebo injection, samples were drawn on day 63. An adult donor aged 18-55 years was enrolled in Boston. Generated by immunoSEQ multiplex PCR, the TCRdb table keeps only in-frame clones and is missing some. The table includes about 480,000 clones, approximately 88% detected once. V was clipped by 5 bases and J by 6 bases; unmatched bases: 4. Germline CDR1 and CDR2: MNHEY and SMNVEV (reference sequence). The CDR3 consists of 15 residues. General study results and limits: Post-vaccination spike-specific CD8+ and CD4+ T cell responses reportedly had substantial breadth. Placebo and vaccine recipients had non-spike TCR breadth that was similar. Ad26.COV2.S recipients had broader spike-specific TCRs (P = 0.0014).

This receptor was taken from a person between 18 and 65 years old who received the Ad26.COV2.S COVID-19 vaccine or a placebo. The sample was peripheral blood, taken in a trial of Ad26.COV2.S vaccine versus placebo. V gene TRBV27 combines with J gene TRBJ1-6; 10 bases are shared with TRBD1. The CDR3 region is CASSPWDRGNSPLHF. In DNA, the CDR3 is TGTGCCAGCAGTCCCTGGGACAGGGGTAATTCACCCCTCCACTTT.